The clone carrying this TCR beta chain was seen at least ten times. This CDR3 has 12 residues. Trimming shortened V by 6 bases and J by 4 bases, and 7 bases separated the two germline ends. TCRdb analysed the RT-PCR reads with MiXCR anew, one entry per CDR3 protein. The sample lists approximately 720,000 distinct CDR3 sequences, approximately 15% occurring once. The sequence was collected from a female donor in good health, serving as a healthy control. The sample was memory CD4+ T cells from blood. The chain couples TRBV12-3 or TRBV12-4 to TRBJ2-1; D gene unclear. CDR3 nucleotide sequence: TGTGCCAGCAGCCGGAGATACAATGAGCAGTTCTTC. It specifies CASSRRYNEQFF.